The clone carrying this T cell receptor (beta chain) was observed many times. Antigen unknown. 5'RACE with 10-nucleotide random UMIs generated the cDNA. MiXCR, run by TCRdb on the 5' RACE reads, gives a single entry per CDR3 protein. The data contain approximately 16,000 distinct CDR3 sequences, 20% to 25% of them seen just once; the ten biggest clones take up around 23%. Among the participants, healthy controls were blood bank volunteers in Maryland, USA. The sample belongs to a study of neurological immune-mediated disorders. The CDR3 covers 15 residues. Germline values: CDR1 SGHKS, CDR2 YYEKEE (reference sequence). V dropped 0 bases and J dropped 6; count of bases not matched to a gene: 3. Study findings and constraints: In HTLV-1-associated myelopathy, TCR clonal expansion was greatest, and in multiple sclerosis it was least, below healthy controls.

The clonotype was recovered from a man aged 50-60 years in good health. Sequencing was done on a sample of PBMCs. The rearrangement links TRBV5-5 to TRBJ2-1; 10 bases fit TRBD1. CDR3 residues: CASSLVGQGTNEQFF. DNA of the CDR3: TGTGCCAGCAGCTTGGTGGGACAGGGGACCAATGAGCAGTTCTTC.